This T cell receptor (beta chain) derives from a study of CD8 T cells in ankylosing spondylitis. Study conclusions and caveats: In peripheral blood, disease-linked CD8+ clones occurred at relatively low frequencies. From matched ankylosing spondylitis synovial fluid, disease-linked clones were reportedly recovered at significantly enriched levels. Ankylosing spondylitis blood appeared to be characterized by a TCR beta motif of several highly homologous variants.

This clonotype was found a few times. Its antigen is not known. Quantitative 5'-RACE was performed with molecular barcodes, and it yielded the TCR beta libraries. Via MiXCR, TCRdb re-called the 5' RACE reads, giving one row per CDR3 protein. The sample lists roughly 490,000 distinct CDR3 sequences; approximately 5% were seen once. The sequencing input was blood, either unsorted or a sorted T cell fraction (not recorded which). This clonotype was sampled from a male donor with ankylosing spondylitis.

CDR3 sequence: CSAESGTWGGELFF. Here the CDR3 DNA reads TGCAGTGCCGAATCAGGGACCTGGGGCGGGGAGCTGTTTTTT. This rearrangement joins TRBV20-1 to TRBJ2-2; D may be TRBD1 or TRBD2 (5 bases each). Between the trimmed V and J ends, which lost 6 bases and 7 bases, there was a span of 18 bases. The CDR3 runs to 14 residues. CDR1 and CDR2 from the germline V gene are DFQATT and SNEGSKA (reference sequence).